This T cell receptor beta chain is drawn from a study of Ad26.COV2.S vaccination and SARS-CoV-2 variants. Overall study context: Ad26.COV2.S was injected intramuscularly once or twice, 56 days apart.

Assay used: immunoSEQ multiplex PCR; TCRdb lists only in-frame clones, some missing. The sample lists roughly 450,000 clones, over 75% seen once, with roughly an eighth in the top ten. This CDR3 spans 15 amino acids. CDR1 and CDR2 from the germline V gene are MGHRA and YSYEKL. V was cut by 4 bases and J by 6 bases, with 16 bases left in between. Treatment here: roughly 20 received Ad26.COV2.S at low or high dose, single or two shots; several received placebo; per-sample allocation not given. Sampling took place 63 days after the first vaccine or placebo injection. A Boston donor was an adult aged 18-55 years.

The chain uses TRBV4-1 and TRBJ2-1; possibly TRBD1 or TRBD2 for D (5 bases each). This clonotype was sampled from a person aged 18-60 years who received the Ad26.COV2.S COVID-19 vaccine or a placebo. The sample consisted of peripheral blood, taken in a trial of Ad26.COV2.S vaccine versus placebo. CDR3 residues: CASSRTSGALNEQFF. CDR3 nucleotide sequence: TGCGCCAGCAGCCGAACATCCGGGGCTCTCAATGAGCAGTTCTTC.